The present TCR beta chain was sequenced within a study of blood T cells in healthy people across ages. At the level of the study: Template switching caught about one barcoded beta molecule for each two T cells. Study-wide results and limits: Naive and antigen-experienced cells were not separated, limiting conclusive comparison.

About this clonotype itself: What it recognizes is unknown.

PCR was performed a second time for about 6 to 12 cycles using a sample-barcoded 5' primer and a J-beta primer mix. TCRdb re-called the 5' RACE reads through MiXCR, storing one row per CDR3 protein. In the table there are approximately 1,000,000 distinct CDR3 sequences, 40% to 45% of which are singletons. This clonotype was sampled from a woman aged 55-69 years in good health. The specimen sequenced was blood.

CDR3 region: CASSLRGQGNIEQYF. The CDR3 nucleotides are TGCGCCAGCAGCTTGCGCGGACAGGGGAATATCGAGCAGTACTTC. This chain connects TRBV5-1 to TRBJ2-7; 9 bases are shared with TRBD1. Germline V gene data show CDR1 as SGHRS and CDR2 as YFSETQ. V lost 1 base to trimming and J lost 6 bases; unmatched junction nucleotides: 8. The CDR3 consists of 15 residues.